This TCR beta chain came from a study of T cells after yellow fever vaccination. The germline V gene encodes CDR1 DFQATT and CDR2 SNEGSKA (reference sequence). The V and J ends lost 2 bases and 4 bases, in that order; junction bases with no gene match: 7. There are 15 residues in the CDR3. The table lists this clonotype with many counts. TCRdb used MiXCR to reprocess the 5' RACE reads, holding one entry per CDR3 protein. The sample holds some 250,000 distinct CDR3 sequences; approximately 3.8% are singletons and the top ten take about a fifth. The material sequenced was PBMCs, taken 15 days after the yellow fever booster vaccination. J is TRBJ2-1 and V is TRBV20-1, with 8 bases aligning to TRBD1. The receptor's source is a man aged 18 to 29 who received the YFV17D yellow fever vaccine. CDR3 bases: TGCAGTGCTAGATCACCGGGACAGGCATACAATGAGCAGTTCTTC. This codes for CSARSPGQAYNEQFF.